Following are 5 T cell receptor beta chains from one sample sequenced in a study of CD8 T cells in ankylosing spondylitis. Whole-study findings and limits: Made up of about eight highly homologous variants, a TCR beta motif appeared characteristic of ankylosing spondylitis blood.

MiXCR, run by TCRdb on the 5' RACE reads, gives a single entry per CDR3 protein. The sample records about 840,000 distinct CDR3 sequences, about an eighth being singletons. Their antigens remain unidentified. The source material was blood, either unsorted or a sorted T cell fraction (not recorded which). These receptors all stem from a male donor with ankylosing spondylitis.

The genes are TRBV12-3 or TRBV12-4 and TRBJ2-7; D perhaps matches TRBD1 (6 bases). The CDR3 is 16 amino acids. V gave up 3 bases and J gave up 0 bases, with 15 bases separating them. The CDR3 bases are TGTGCCAGCAGTTTGATAGGACAGTGGAGCTCCTACGAGCAGTACTTC. Its translation: CASSLIGQWSSYEQYF.

A few counts support this clonotype. CDR3 DNA: TGCAGTGCTAGTAGGGAGAATACGCAGTATTTT. As protein: CSASRENTQYF. The chain combines TRBV20-1 with TRBJ2-3; possibly TRBD2 for D (5 bases). Trimming cost V 3 bases and J 7 bases, with 8 bases left between them. The CDR3 extends over 11 amino acids. Germline V lookup: CDR1 DFQATT, CDR2 SNEGSKA (reference sequence).

This chain connects TRBV10-3 to TRBJ2-7; the D is unclear. The CDR3 runs 12 residues. Trimming took 8 bases from V and 2 from J, leaving 10 bases between them. Germline V gene data show CDR1 as ENHRY and CDR2 as SYGVKD. The CDR3, as DNA: TGTGCCATCGGCCGGGTCCCCTACGAGCAGTACTTC. Translation: CAIGRVPYEQYF.

The chain carries TRBV20-1 and TRBJ2-1, with D unresolved. The CDR3 loop spans 16 amino acids. Trimming took off 1 base at V and 4 bases at J, with 17 bases between the two ends. The germline V gene encodes CDR1 DFQATT and CDR2 SNEGSKA (reference sequence). CDR3 residues: CSARGWAAPLYNEQFF. The CDR3 DNA follows: TGCAGTGCTAGAGGTTGGGCTGCCCCCCTTTACAATGAGCAGTTCTTC.

CDR3 amino acids: CSARRPGAGGDNEQFF. CDR3 in DNA: TGCAGTGCTAGACGGCCCGGAGCGGGAGGGGACAATGAGCAGTTCTTC. The chain uses TRBV20-1 and TRBJ2-1; 10 bases map to TRBD2. CDR3 length: 16 residues. CDR1 and CDR2 from the germline V gene are DFQATT and SNEGSKA (reference sequence). V shed 2 bases, J shed 5 bases, and the junction held 9 bases outside the gene matches.